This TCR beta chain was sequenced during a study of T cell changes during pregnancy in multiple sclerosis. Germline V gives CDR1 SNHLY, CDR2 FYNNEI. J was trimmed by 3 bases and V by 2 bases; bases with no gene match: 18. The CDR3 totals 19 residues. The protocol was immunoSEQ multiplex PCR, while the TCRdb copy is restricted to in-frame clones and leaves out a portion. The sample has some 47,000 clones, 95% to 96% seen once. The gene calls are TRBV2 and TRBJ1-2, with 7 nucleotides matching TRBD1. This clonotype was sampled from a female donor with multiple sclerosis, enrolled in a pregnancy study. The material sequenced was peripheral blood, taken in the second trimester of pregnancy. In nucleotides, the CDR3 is TGTGCCAGCAGTGAAACTGGGGACAGCGCATCCCTTAGGGACTATGGCTACACCTTC. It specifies CASSETGDSASLRDYGYTF.